One and the same sample provided the 23 T cell receptor beta chains below, sequenced in a study of T cells in Graves' hyperthyroidism and ophthalmopathy. What was amplified from RNA transcripts were TCR beta CDR3 regions. HTBI primers were used for first-round RT-PCR of the TCR CDR3. TCRdb analysed the multiplex PCR reads with MiXCR anew, one entry per CDR3 protein. Of around 280,000 distinct CDR3 sequences in the sample, about an eighth were seen once. What was sequenced was blood. The receptors originated from a woman in her thirties with Graves' hyperthyroidism that later progressed to Graves' ophthalmopathy.

This clonotype was detected only a few times. A much larger clone differs by one base, so this may be a read error. The chain recombines TRBV18 with TRBJ1-6; possibly TRBD1 for D (6 bases). The CDR3 is 16 residues long. The germline V gene has CDR1 KGHSH and CDR2 LQKENI. The CDR3 sequence is CASSPRDNSYNSPPHF. DNA of the CDR3: TGTGCCAGCTCACCACGGGACAACTCCTATAATTCACCCCCCCACTTT.

This clonotype was found many times. The V gene is TRBV6-1, the J gene TRBJ1-1, with 8 positions matching TRBD1. V gave up 10 bases and J gave up 1 base; unmatched junction bases: 5. The CDR3 contains 13 residues. Germline CDR1 reads MNHNS; CDR2 reads SASEGT. The CDR3 DNA reads as TGTGCCACCCAAGGGACAGGGAACACTGAAGCTTTCTTT. It encodes CATQGTGNTEAFF.

This clonotype was observed a handful of times. The chain uses TRBV6-1 and TRBJ2-1; the match to TRBD2 covers 11 bases. The length of the CDR3 is 15 residues. The germline CDR1 and CDR2 sequences are MNHNS and SASEGT. V shed 4 bases and J 5 bases; nucleotides not matched to a gene: 4. The CDR3 is CASSAGTSGDNEQFF. Here the CDR3 DNA reads TGTGCCAGCAGTGCCGGGACTAGCGGAGACAATGAGCAGTTCTTC.

This clonotype has at least ten counts. This chain connects TRBV12-3 or TRBV12-4 to TRBJ2-7; D ambiguous. Trimming shortened V by 4 bases and J by 0 bases, and 7 bases separated the two germline ends. The CDR3 contains 13 residues. Here the CDR3 DNA reads TGTGCCAGCAGTTCCAGTCTCTCCTACGAGCAGTACTTC. As protein: CASSSSLSYEQYF.

The chain joins TRBV4-1 to TRBJ2-2, with TRBD2 matching over 10 bases. Losses at the gene ends were 4 bases for V and 8 bases for J; bases not matched to a gene: 13. This CDR3 has 17 residues. CDR1 and CDR2 from the germline V gene are MGHRA and YSYEKL. In DNA, the CDR3 is TGCGCCAGCAGCCCTGGGAGTCTAGCGGGGGTTCCAGGGGAGCTGTTTTTT. This gives the protein CASSPGSLAGVPGELFF.

A word on this clonotype: A much more abundant neighbour one base away suggests this may be a read error. This chain links TRBV5-1 with TRBJ2-7, with a possible D match to TRBD2 (6 bases). CDR3 length: 13 amino acids. Germline V lookup: CDR1 SGHRS, CDR2 YFSETQ. The CDR3 loop is CASSFVWGDERYF. DNA of the CDR3: TGCGCCAGCAGCTTTGTATGGGGGGACGAGCGGTACTTC.

This clonotype was seen many times. The chain has TRBV19 and TRBJ1-1; 8 bases align to TRBD1. The J segment lost 6 bases and the V segment lost 5 bases, leaving 17 bases of the junction unmatched. This CDR3 has 17 amino acids. The germline V gene has CDR1 LNHDA and CDR2 SQIVND (reference sequence). The CDR3 DNA is TGTGCCAGTAGTGAGTGGGCAGGGGGCGCGGTAGTCTCTGAAGCTTTCTTT. This translates into CASSEWAGGAVVSEAFF.

The CDR3 reads CASSLSGGGNIQYF. The CDR3 DNA sequence: TGTGCCAGCAGTTTATCAGGGGGGGGGAACATTCAGTACTTC. This chain connects TRBV27 to TRBJ2-4, with D possibly matching TRBD2 (7 bases). V was shortened by 0 bases and J by 7 bases, with 10 bases between the two germline ends. The CDR3 extends over 14 amino acids. Germline V CDR1 and CDR2: MNHEY, SMNVEV (reference sequence).

This clonotype has ten or more counts. This chain uses TRBV3-1 with TRBJ2-7, with a possible D match to TRBD2 (5 bases). V was pared by 1 base and J by 0 bases, with 10 bases between. The CDR3 sequence is 15 residues long. The germline V gene has CDR1 LGHDT and CDR2 YNNKEL (reference sequence). This chain's CDR3 is CASSQGQAGSYEQYF. The DNA of the CDR3 is TGTGCCAGCAGCCAAGGGCAGGCGGGCTCCTACGAGCAGTACTTC.

This clonotype was recorded at least ten times. The rearrangement uses TRBV12-3 or TRBV12-4 and TRBJ1-3; D is unresolved. The CDR3 spans 17 residues. V shed 6 bases and J shed 1 base, with 19 bases lying between them. The CDR3 nucleotides read TGTGCCAGCAGCCGAACCCTTACCACGCCATCTGGAAACACCATATATTTT. This translates into CASSRTLTTPSGNTIYF.

This clonotype was observed many times. The chain combines TRBV7-2 with TRBJ2-3; tentative D call: TRBD1 (6 bases). Germline loops: CDR1 SGHTA, CDR2 FQGNSA. The CDR3 contains 15 residues. Trimming took 5 bases from V and 1 from J, leaving 13 bases between them. CDR3 DNA sequence: TGTGCCAGCAGCCTGACAGGTTCTGGCACAGATACGCAGTATTTT. Residues: CASSLTGSGTDTQYF.

This clonotype was picked up a small number of times. The gene calls are TRBV15 and TRBJ1-2; D might be TRBD1 (5 bases). With 9 bases removed from V and 2 bases from J, the gap between germline ends came to 7 bases. The CDR3 has 11 residues. Germline CDR1 and CDR2: LNHNV and YYDKDF (reference sequence). The CDR3 nucleotides are TGTGCCACGGGGGAGAACTATGGCTACACCTTC. As protein: CATGENYGYTF.

This clonotype was found many times. This rearrangement joins TRBV12-3 or TRBV12-4 to TRBJ2-3; possible D gene TRBD2, 6 bases. Between the trimmed V and J ends, which lost 5 bases and 1 base, there was a span of 13 bases. The CDR3 totals 15 residues. The CDR3 DNA sequence: TGTGCCAGCAGTCTCTTGGGGGAGGGCACAGATACGCAGTATTTT. As protein: CASSLLGEGTDTQYF.

This clonotype came up many times. The CDR3 here is CSARDRTGPTYEQYF. In nucleotides, the CDR3 is TGCAGTGCTAGAGATCGGACGGGACCAACCTACGAGCAGTACTTC. The chain has TRBV20-1 and TRBJ2-7, with D perhaps assigned TRBD1 or TRBD2 (5 bases each). The germline V gene has CDR1 DFQATT and CDR2 SNEGSKA (reference sequence). V was cut by 0 bases and J by 2 bases, with 14 bases left in between. The CDR3 runs 15 residues.

This clonotype has more than one count but fewer than ten. This sequence joins TRBV12-3 or TRBV12-4 and TRBJ2-4; 9 bases agree with TRBD2. Trimming cost V 8 bases and J 8 bases; bases outside gene matches: 7. This CDR3 comprises 13 residues. Written as DNA, the CDR3 is TGTGCCAGCTTAGCGGGAGCTGCGGACATTCAGTACTTC. Translated: CASLAGAADIQYF.

The chain carries TRBV6-2 or TRBV6-3 and TRBJ2-2; TRBD2 aligns across 11 bases. The CDR3 loop spans 18 amino acids. The V and J ends lost 5 bases and 4 bases, in that order; junction bases with no gene match: 12. From germline, CDR1 is MNHEY and CDR2 SVGEGT. The CDR3 sequence is CASSQAGTSGGATGELFF. CDR3 bases: TGTGCCAGCAGTCAGGCCGGGACTAGCGGAGGGGCCACCGGGGAGCTGTTTTTT.

At least ten counts were recorded for this clonotype. The chain has TRBV7-9 and TRBJ2-3, with D unclear. In germline, CDR1 is SEHNR, CDR2 FQNEAQ (reference sequence). V lost 2 bases to trimming and J lost 4 bases, with 7 bases between them. CDR3 length: 13 residues. CDR3 nucleotide sequence: TGTGCCAGCAGCTTACTTCCATCAGATACGCAGTATTTT. Translated, it gives CASSLLPSDTQYF.

This clonotype was counted many times. The chain carries TRBV6-2 or TRBV6-3 and TRBJ2-7; 7 bases line up with TRBD1. CDR3 length equals 14 residues. J gave up 2 bases and V 6 bases, and 7 bases lay outside the gene matches. Germline assignment: CDR1 MNHEY and CDR2 SVGEGT. CDR3 bases: TGTGCCAGCAGCCTAGGACAGGTTACCTACGAGCAGTACTTC. It codes for CASSLGQVTYEQYF.

This clonotype was counted at least ten times. The rearrangement joins TRBV12-3 or TRBV12-4 to TRBJ2-5; 8 bases line up with TRBD2. The CDR3 spans 19 residues. V was pared by 4 bases and J by 5 bases, with 21 bases of the junction left unmatched. The CDR3 DNA follows: TGTGCCAGCAGTTCTCCCCCGTGGTGGGGGGACGGGGGGGCGGAGACCCAGTACTTC. Protein sequence: CASSSPPWWGDGGAETQYF.

Regarding this clonotype: A much larger clone sits a single nucleotide away, making a read error possible. Since no conserved phenylalanine or tryptophan closes the CDR3, a read error is the likely cause. This sequence joins TRBV6-2 or TRBV6-3 and TRBJ1-1; D not certain. Germline CDR1 MNHEY, CDR2 SVGEGT. CDR3 length equals 15 residues. With 6 bases removed from V and 0 bases from J, the gap between germline ends came to 14 bases. DNA for the CDR3: TGTGCCAGCAGCTTGGACGGAAACCTGAACACTGAAGCTTTCTCT. Its translation is CASSLDGNLNTEAFS.

V and J are TRBV9 and TRBJ1-2, with 10 bases aligning to TRBD1. Germline loops: CDR1 SGDLS, CDR2 YYNGEE. V gave up 4 bases and J gave up 4 bases; unmatched junction bases: 10. The CDR3 runs to 16 residues. CDR3 nucleotides: TGTGCCAGCAGCATACCCCGGGACAGGGGCTTCTATGGCTACACCTTC. Translated, it gives CASSIPRDRGFYGYTF.

This clonotype was observed many times. V is TRBV20-1 and J is TRBJ1-1; perhaps TRBD1 as D (5 bases). The CDR3 totals 14 residues. V dropped 2 bases and J dropped 2 bases, with 12 bases sitting between them. Germline CDR1 and CDR2: DFQATT and SNEGSKA (reference sequence). The CDR3 region has the DNA TGCAGTGCTAGACCGGGGACCCATAACACTGAAGCTTTCTTT. Translation: CSARPGTHNTEAFF.

In its sample, this clonotype was seen many times. The J gene is TRBJ2-7, the V gene TRBV28; TRBD2 matches at 9 bases. After removal of 2 bases from V and 2 bases from J, the junction contained 7 bases not matched to a gene. The CDR3 is 16 amino acids. The germline gives CDR1 MDHEN, CDR2 SYDVKM. CDR3 loop: CASSLIRLAATYEQYF. The CDR3 bases are TGTGCCAGCAGTTTAATAAGACTAGCGGCAACCTACGAGCAGTACTTC.